This T cell receptor beta chain was observed in a study of human T cells and chemical hapten exposure. Sample time point: pre-sensitization, week 0. As to treatment: therapeutic diphenylcyclopropenone sensitization with weekly scalp DPC. Blood sampling occurred before each patch-test application. This clonotype has more than one count but fewer than ten. TCRdb reprocessed the RACE reads with MiXCR, giving one entry per CDR3 protein. The sample lists roughly 260,000 distinct CDR3 sequences, 7.5% to 9% seen once, with 2% to 2.5% in the top ten. The CDR3 runs to 15 residues. Germline V lookup: CDR1 SGHDT, CDR2 YYEEEE. Losses at the gene ends were 4 bases for V and 6 bases for J; bases not matched to a gene: 8.

The chain has TRBV5-6 and TRBJ2-7; 12 bases fit TRBD2. This sample comprised whole blood, obtained in connection with sensitization to the hapten diphenylcyclopropenone (DPC). The sequence was obtained from a woman in her thirties or forties with alopecia areata. Some clones in this sample may be carry-over from other donors' samples. CDR3 nucleotide sequence: TGTGCCAGCAGCCCCCGAGGACTAGCGGGACGCGAGCAGTACTTC. Protein product: CASSPRGLAGREQYF.